The 14 T cell receptor beta chains below come from one sample, sequenced in a study of technical replicates of blood from a few donors. Profiling relied on immunoSEQ multiplex PCR, and the TCRdb table lists in-frame clones only, not all of them. The repertoire holds about 99,000 clones, with 95% as singletons. Sample: T cells isolated from PBMCs. The receptors shown here come from a human donor in good health.

This chain connects TRBV5-6 to TRBJ2-1, with 9 bases identical to TRBD2. The V segment lost 6 bases and the J segment 0 bases; nucleotides outside the gene matches: 4. CDR1 and CDR2 (germline): SGHDT, YYEEEE. The length of the CDR3 is 15 residues. In DNA, the CDR3 is TGTGCCAGCAAGATGGGACTAGCCTCCTACAATGAGCAGTTCTTC. This encodes CASKMGLASYNEQFF.

The chain has TRBV4-1 and TRBJ2-7; 10 positions agree with TRBD1. The CDR3 is made up of 14 amino acids. Trimming removed 4 bases from V and 2 bases from J; junction bases left unmatched: 2. Germline CDR1 reads MGHRA; CDR2 reads YSYEKL. CDR3 sequence reads: CASSPGTGAYEQYF. For the CDR3, the DNA is TGCGCCAGCAGCCCCGGGACAGGGGCCTACGAGCAGTACTTC.

This clone was counted a single time. This sequence joins TRBV6-1 and TRBJ1-2; TRBD1 might be the D (5 bases). Germline values: CDR1 MNHNS, CDR2 SASEGT. The germline V and J ends were trimmed by 1 base and 6 bases, with 12 bases remaining between them. This CDR3 contains 14 residues. The CDR3 DNA sequence: TGTGCCAGCAGTGAAGGGTGGGTGACAGATGGCTACACCTTC. Protein product: CASSEGWVTDGYTF.

V and J are TRBV7-2 and TRBJ2-7; 9 nucleotides agree with TRBD2. Germline CDR1 is SGHTA and CDR2 is FQGNSA. V was pared by 3 bases and J by 2 bases, with 8 bases of the junction left unmatched. CDR3 length: 16 residues. As DNA, the CDR3 is TGTGCCAGCAGCTTTTTGACGACTAGCGGAACCTACGAGCAGTACTTC. Its translation is CASSFLTTSGTYEQYF. Full variable domain (remainder filled in from reference TRBV7-2 and TRBJ2-7): GAGVSQSPSNKVTEKGKDVELRCDPISGHTALYWYRQSLGQGLEFLIYFQGNSAPDKSGLPSDRFSAERTGGSVSTLTIQRTQQEDSAVYLCASSFLTTSGTYEQYFGPGTRLTVT.

The rearrangement joins TRBV5-1 to TRBJ2-7; 11 positions agree with TRBD2. CDR1 SGHRS and CDR2 YFSETQ come from the germline V gene. V dropped 0 bases and J dropped 2; count of bases not matched to a gene: 1. There are 15 residues in the CDR3. Here the CDR3 DNA reads TGCGCCAGCAGCTTGGTAGCGGGAGGGACCTACGAGCAGTACTTC. Protein product: CASSLVAGGTYEQYF.

This clone was detected only once. The chain combines TRBV7-8 with TRBJ2-5; D remains unclear. Per germline, CDR1 SGHVS and CDR2 FQNEAQ. The CDR3 contains 14 residues. The V end was cut by 1 base, the J end by 4 bases, with 10 bases between. CDR3 DNA sequence: TGTGCCAGCAGCTTAGTTCGGGTCGGAGAGACCCAGTACTTC. It yields the protein CASSLVRVGETQYF.

The chain couples TRBV6-5 to TRBJ1-2; 8 bases fit TRBD1. J gave up 3 bases and V 7 bases, and 7 bases lay outside the gene matches. This CDR3 has 14 residues. From germline, CDR1 is MNHEY and CDR2 SVGAGI. The CDR3 region is CASTRTGMYYGYTF. DNA of the CDR3: TGTGCCAGCACCAGGACAGGGATGTACTATGGCTACACCTTC.

V is TRBV11-2 and J is TRBJ1-1, with 10 bases that match TRBD1. Germline CDR1 SGHAT, CDR2 FQNNGV. J lost 0 bases, V lost 0 bases, and 13 bases had no gene match. This CDR3 spans 20 amino acids. CDR3 loop: CASSLEIDRGPSILNTEAFF. DNA of the CDR3: TGTGCCAGCAGCTTAGAGATTGACAGGGGGCCCTCTATCTTGAACACTGAAGCTTTCTTT.

The chain is built from TRBV6-1 and TRBJ1-1, with 7 bases aligning to TRBD1. V gave up 7 bases and J gave up 5 bases; unmatched junction bases: 10. The CDR3 is made up of 14 amino acids. Germline V gene data show CDR1 as MNHNS and CDR2 as SASEGT. The CDR3 nucleotides read TGTGCCAGCAATCAAGACAGGGTAGTAACTGAAGCTTTCTTT. Its translation: CASNQDRVVTEAFF.

This clone occurred once. The chain joins TRBV28 to TRBJ1-5; D perhaps matches TRBD1 (6 bases). Looked up from germline, CDR1 is MDHEN and CDR2 is SYDVKM. The CDR3 extends over 17 amino acids. Trimming shortened V by 0 bases and J by 5 bases, and 17 bases separated the two germline ends. The CDR3 bases are TGTGCCAGCAGTTTATGGGGGCTTATGACAGGACATCAGCCCCAGCATTTT. Translating gives CASSLWGLMTGHQPQHF.

This clone was picked up one time. This chain links TRBV7-8 with TRBJ2-1; D call uncertain. This CDR3 contains 15 residues. Germline V gene sequence: CDR1 SGHVS, CDR2 FQNEAQ. V lost 1 base to trimming and J lost 2 bases, with 9 bases between them. CDR3 DNA sequence: TGTGCCAGCAGCTTAGTCCCCCTCCCCTACAATGAGCAGTTCTTC. It translates to CASSLVPLPYNEQFF.

The chain links TRBV6-1 to TRBJ2-7; TRBD2 aligns across 11 bases. The CDR3 is 14 residues long. The V gene's germline CDR1 is MNHNS and CDR2 SASEGT. Unmatched junction bases numbered 7, after V lost 6 bases and J lost 6 bases. The CDR3 sequence is CASRTLAGGAEQYF. In DNA form, the CDR3 reads TGTGCCAGCAGGACGCTAGCGGGAGGCGCCGAGCAGTACTTC.

The chain carries TRBV28 and TRBJ1-2, with D tentatively TRBD1 (5 bases). Trimming shortened V by 1 base and J by 10 bases, and 13 bases separated the two germline ends. There are 13 residues in the CDR3. CDR1 and CDR2 from the germline V gene are MDHEN and SYDVKM. CDR3 DNA sequence: TGTGCCAGCAGTTTATCGTCCGGGGGGTTCTACACCTTC. Translation: CASSLSSGGFYTF.

V usage is TRBV28 and J usage is TRBJ2-7; perhaps TRBD1 as D (6 bases). Germline loops: CDR1 MDHEN, CDR2 SYDVKM. The V end lost 4 bases, the J end lost 3 bases, and 7 bases lay between the germline ends. This CDR3 spans 12 amino acids. The CDR3 nucleotides read TGTGCCAGCAGTTCAGGGGTCTACGAGCAGTACTTC. It codes for CASSSGVYEQYF. Supplemented by reference TRBV28 and TRBJ2-7, the full variable domain reads DVKVTQSSRYLVKRTGEKVFLECVQDMDHENMFWYRQDPGLGLRLIYFSYDVKMKEKGDIPEGYSVSREKKERFSLILESASTNQTSMYLCASSSGVYEQYFGPGTRLTVT.